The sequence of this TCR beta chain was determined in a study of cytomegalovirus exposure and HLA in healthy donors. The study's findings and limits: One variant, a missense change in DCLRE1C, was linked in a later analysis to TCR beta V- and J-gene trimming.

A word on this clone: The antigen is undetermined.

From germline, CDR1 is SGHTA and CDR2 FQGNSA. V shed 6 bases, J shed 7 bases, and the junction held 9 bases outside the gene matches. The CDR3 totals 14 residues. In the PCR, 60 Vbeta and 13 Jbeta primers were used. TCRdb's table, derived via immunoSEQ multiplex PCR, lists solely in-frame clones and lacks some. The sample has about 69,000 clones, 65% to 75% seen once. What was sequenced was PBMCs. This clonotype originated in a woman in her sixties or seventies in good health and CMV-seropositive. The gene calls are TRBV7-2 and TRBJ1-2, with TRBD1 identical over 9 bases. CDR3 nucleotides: TGTGCCAGCAGTCTACAGGGGGCAGATCCTGGCTACACCTTC. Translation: CASSLQGADPGYTF.